This T cell receptor beta chain was captured in a study of Ad26.COV2.S vaccination and SARS-CoV-2 variants. The wider study: Intramuscular Ad26.COV2.S doses were given once or twice, 56 days apart.

Generated by immunoSEQ multiplex PCR, the TCRdb table keeps only in-frame clones and is missing some. The table includes about 460,000 clones, roughly nine tenths detected once. This CDR3 spans 13 amino acids. Germline V gene data show CDR1 as SEHNR and CDR2 as FQNEAQ (reference sequence). Between the trimmed V and J ends, which lost 11 bases and 0 bases, there was a span of 12 bases. Treatment specified: around 19 received Ad26.COV2.S at low or high dose, single or two shots; 5 received placebo; per-sample allocation not given. At day 63 after the first vaccine or placebo injection, samples were drawn.

This sample comprised peripheral blood, obtained in a trial of Ad26.COV2.S vaccine versus placebo. The receptor was isolated from a person between 18 and 59 years old who received the Ad26.COV2.S COVID-19 vaccine or a placebo. V and J are TRBV7-9 and TRBJ2-3, with D perhaps assigned TRBD1 or TRBD2 (5 bases each). The DNA of the CDR3 is TGTGCCGGACGCAGGGAGAGCACAGATACGCAGTATTTT. Its translation is CAGRRESTDTQYF.